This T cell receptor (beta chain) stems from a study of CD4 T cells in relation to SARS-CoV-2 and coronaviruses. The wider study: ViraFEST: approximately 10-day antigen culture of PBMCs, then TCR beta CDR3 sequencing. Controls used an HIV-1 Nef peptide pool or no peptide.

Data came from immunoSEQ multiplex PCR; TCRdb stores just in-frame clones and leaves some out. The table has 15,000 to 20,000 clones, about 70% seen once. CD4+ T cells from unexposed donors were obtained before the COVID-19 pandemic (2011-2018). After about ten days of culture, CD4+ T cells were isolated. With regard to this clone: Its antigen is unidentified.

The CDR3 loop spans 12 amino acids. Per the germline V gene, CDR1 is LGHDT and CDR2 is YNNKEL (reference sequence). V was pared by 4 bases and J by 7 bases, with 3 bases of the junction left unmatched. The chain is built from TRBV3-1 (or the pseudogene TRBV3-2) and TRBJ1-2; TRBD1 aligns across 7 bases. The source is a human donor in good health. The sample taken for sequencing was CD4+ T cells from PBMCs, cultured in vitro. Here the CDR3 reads CASSRHRGGYTF. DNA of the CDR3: TGTGCCAGCAGCCGCCACAGGGGTGGCTACACCTTC.